This passage covers 18 T cell receptor beta chains from one sample sequenced in a study of CXCR3-negative and CXCR3-positive naive CD8 T cells. Libraries of TRB cDNA were made by 5' RACE and carried UMIs. One entry per CDR3 protein, without DNA, is what TCRdb gives after re-calling the 5' RACE reads. Recorded for this sample: 75,000 to 95,000 distinct CDR3 sequences. The sample was naive CXCR3- CD8+ T cells from blood. Subset: CD45RO-CCR7+CD27+CD95- naive CD8+ T cells lacking CXCR3 (TNR3-). The receptors derive from a human donor in good health. Some clones in this sample may be carry-over from other donors' samples.

This chain joins TRBV14 and TRBJ1-2. The CDR3 loop spans 17 amino acids. Germline V gene data show CDR1 as SGHDN and CDR2 as FVKESK. CDR3 region: CASSQDQGSTIGYGYTF.

The chain carries TRBV5-1 and TRBJ2-7; TCRdb names TRBD1, which stays unverified in the absence of DNA. CDR3 length: 15 residues. Germline loops: CDR1 SGHRS, CDR2 YFSETQ. The CDR3: CASNPATGEIVEQYF. The entire variable domain, with the rest obtained from reference TRBV5-1 and TRBJ2-7, is as follows: KAGVTQTPRYLIKTRGQQVTLSCSPISGHRSVSWYQQTPGQGLQFLFEYFSETQRNKGNFPGRFSGRQFSNSRSEMNVSTLELGDSALYLCASNPATGEIVEQYFGPGTRLTVT.

The chain has TRBV12-3 or TRBV12-4 and TRBJ2-5; TCRdb proposes TRBD1, but this gene call is untestable without DNA. This CDR3 contains 16 residues. The CDR3 loop reads CASSSLPDRVQETQYF.

V and J are TRBV18 and TRBJ2-7. CDR1 is KGHSH and CDR2 is LQKENI in the germline V gene. This CDR3 contains 14 residues. The CDR3 loop is CASSPGPSSYEQNF.

The chain couples TRBV28 to TRBJ2-3; TCRdb lists TRBD2, though no DNA is available to test this call. CDR1 and CDR2 from the germline V gene are MDHEN and SYDVKM. The CDR3 has 16 residues. The CDR3 is CASSLGTRLYTDTQYF.

The rearrangement links TRBV7-9 to TRBJ2-7; TCRdb indicates TRBD2, and absent DNA this call remains unverified. In germline, CDR1 is SEHNR, CDR2 FQNEAQ (reference sequence). This CDR3 comprises 16 residues. Here the CDR3 reads CASSPREGPPSYEQYF. Full variable domain (rest looked up from reference TRBV7-9 and TRBJ2-7): DTGVSQNPRHKITKRGQNVTFRCDPISEHNRLYWYRQTLGQGPEFLTYFQNEAQLEKSRLLSDRFSAERPKGSFSTLEIQRTEQGDSAMYLCASSPREGPPSYEQYFGPGTRLTVT.

The J gene is TRBJ2-1, the V gene TRBV7-7; absent DNA, TCRdb's TRBD2 call cannot be checked. CDR1 SSHAT and CDR2 FNYEAQ come from the germline V gene (reference sequence). The CDR3 spans 17 residues. This chain's CDR3 is CASTLGLPSGGAGEQFF.

V usage is TRBV12-3 or TRBV12-4 and J usage is TRBJ1-2. The CDR3 has 12 residues. The CDR3 sequence: CASTLGENGYTF.

The chain recombines TRBV7-9 with TRBJ2-7; TCRdb outputs TRBD1, but without DNA this stays unchecked. The CDR3 covers 13 residues. Germline V gives CDR1 SEHNR, CDR2 FQNEAQ (reference sequence). The CDR3 loop reads CASSLTGSGEQYF. Complete variable domain (other parts from reference TRBV7-9 and TRBJ2-7): DTGVSQNPRHKITKRGQNVTFRCDPISEHNRLYWYRQTLGQGPEFLTYFQNEAQLEKSRLLSDRFSAERPKGSFSTLEIQRTEQGDSAMYLCASSLTGSGEQYFGPGTRLTVT.

V gene TRBV7-9 combines with J gene TRBJ2-3; the TCRdb call, TRBD1, lacks DNA for checking. The germline gives CDR1 SEHNR, CDR2 FQNEAQ (reference sequence). CDR3 size: 17 residues. The CDR3 loop reads CASSLAYGQETTDTQYF. Complete variable domain (other parts from reference TRBV7-9 and TRBJ2-3): DTGVSQNPRHKITKRGQNVTFRCDPISEHNRLYWYRQTLGQGPEFLTYFQNEAQLEKSRLLSDRFSAERPKGSFSTLEIQRTEQGDSAMYLCASSLAYGQETTDTQYFGPGTRLTVL.

This chain links TRBV5-6 with TRBJ1-2; TCRdb calls TRBD1, which cannot be checked without DNA. CDR1 and CDR2 (germline): SGHDT, YYEEEE. The CDR3 covers 13 residues. The CDR3 loop is CASSAGGQDGYTF. Supplemented by reference TRBV5-6 and TRBJ1-2, the full variable domain reads DAGVTQSPTHLIKTRGQQVTLRCSPKSGHDTVSWYQQALGQGPQFIFQYYEEEERQRGNFPDRFSGHQFPNYSSELNVNALLLGDSALYLCASSAGGQDGYTFGSGTRLTVV.

The rearrangement uses TRBV4-3 and TRBJ2-3. The CDR3 runs 14 residues. Germline V gene data show CDR1 as LGHNA and CDR2 as YSLEER. CDR3 in amino acids: CASSDSPSTDTQYF.

The rearrangement uses TRBV6-5 and TRBJ1-2. The CDR3 spans 13 residues. Germline V gene sequence: CDR1 MNHEY, CDR2 SVGAGI. The CDR3 here is CASSDSALYGYTF.

V is TRBV5-5 and J is TRBJ2-1; there is no DNA to check the TCRdb D call of TRBD2. The CDR3 runs to 16 residues. Per the germline V gene, CDR1 is SGHKS and CDR2 is YYEKEE (reference sequence). The CDR3 protein is CASSLEPQLDWDEQFF.

This chain uses TRBV2 with TRBJ2-1; the D gene TCRdb calls, TRBD1, cannot be checked with no DNA. CDR1 is SNHLY, CDR2 FYNNEI, per germline. The CDR3 length is 16 residues. The CDR3 sequence is CASSSGTGGSYNEQFF.

The chain joins TRBV7-9 to TRBJ1-1. The V gene's germline CDR1 is SEHNR and CDR2 FQNEAQ (reference sequence). This CDR3 is built from 12 residues. The CDR3 here is CASSSQNTEAFF.

This rearrangement joins TRBV30 to TRBJ2-7. The germline V gene has CDR1 GTSNPN and CDR2 SVGIG (reference sequence). There are 11 residues in the CDR3. CDR3 in amino acids: CALDSSYEQYF.

The CDR3 sequence is CSNRTQLAGESYEQYF. The chain couples TRBV20-1 to TRBJ2-7; the TCRdb D gene call, TRBD2, has no DNA to confirm it. The CDR3 loop spans 16 amino acids. CDR1 and CDR2 (germline): DFQATT, SNEGSKA (reference sequence).